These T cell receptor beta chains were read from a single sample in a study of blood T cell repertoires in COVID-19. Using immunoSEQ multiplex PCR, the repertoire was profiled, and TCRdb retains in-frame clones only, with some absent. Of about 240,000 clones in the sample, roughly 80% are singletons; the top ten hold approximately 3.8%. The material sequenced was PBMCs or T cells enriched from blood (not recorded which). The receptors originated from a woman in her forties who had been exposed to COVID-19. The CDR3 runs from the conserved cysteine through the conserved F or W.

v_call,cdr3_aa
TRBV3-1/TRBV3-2,CASSLGQSDFMNTEAFF
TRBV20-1,CSASTGNYGYTF
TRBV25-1,CASSGGRQGRTGELFF
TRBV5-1,CASGRGTDTQYF
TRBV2,CARVPSGGETKNIQYF
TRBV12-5,CASGLGGTSGDRTYNEQFF
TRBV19,CASTHTGDYGYTF
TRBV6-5,CASSYSRRRQGAVF
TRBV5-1,CASSGQGSNYGYTF
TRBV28,CASSFWPSGGGYNEQFF